The 9 T cell receptor beta chains below were found in one sample sequenced in a study of blood T cell repertoires in COVID-19. The assay was immunoSEQ multiplex PCR, and TCRdb's table has in-frame clones only and misses some. This repertoire shows hundreds of thousands of clones, 75% to 90% found once; its top ten account for 1.2%. Source material: PBMCs or T cells enriched from blood (not recorded which). These receptors all come from a man aged 25-45 years who had recovered from COVID-19.

The chain uses TRBV18 and TRBJ2-5; 9 nucleotides agree with TRBD2. Germline assignment: CDR1 KGHSH and CDR2 LQKENI. The CDR3 runs to 16 residues. The V segment lost 1 base and the J segment 0 bases; nucleotides outside the gene matches: 3. This chain's CDR3 is CASSPLPSGNQETQYF. The DNA of the CDR3 is TGTGCCAGCTCACCACTCCCTAGCGGGAACCAAGAGACCCAGTACTTC.

The chain uses TRBV27 and TRBJ2-1; TRBD2 might be the D (6 bases). Germline loops: CDR1 MNHEY, CDR2 SMNVEV (reference sequence). There are 14 residues in the CDR3. V was shortened by 6 bases and J by 4 bases, with 13 bases between the two germline ends. This CDR3 reads CASRFGGTYNEQFF. DNA of the CDR3: TGTGCCAGCAGATTTGGGGGGACGTACAATGAGCAGTTCTTC.

The chain joins TRBV11-2 to TRBJ1-2, with a possible D match to TRBD1 (5 bases). Trimming stripped 4 bases from V and 6 bases from J, with 12 bases between. Germline V gives CDR1 SGHAT, CDR2 FQNNGV. The CDR3 length is 13 residues. CDR3 coding DNA: TGTGCCAGCAGCTCGCAGGGAACGCATGGCTACACCTTC. Translation: CASSSQGTHGYTF.

The gene calls are TRBV6-1 and TRBJ1-4, with a tentative D call TRBD1 (5 bases). Trimming stripped 4 bases from V and 0 bases from J, with 12 bases between. CDR1 is MNHNS and CDR2 is SASEGT in the germline V gene. This CDR3 spans 16 amino acids. DNA for the CDR3: TGTGCCAGCAGTGCTTATCGGGGGGCAACTAATGAAAAACTGTTTTTT. This sequence encodes CASSAYRGATNEKLFF.

The chain links TRBV30 to TRBJ2-1; D remains unclear. Trimming shortened V by 3 bases and J by 1 base, and 13 bases separated the two germline ends. Germline-derived CDR1 and CDR2 are GTSNPN and SVGIG (reference sequence). The CDR3 is 15 residues long. Here the CDR3 DNA reads TGTGCCTGGAGACCCTCAAGCCTTTCCTACAATGAGCAGTTCTTC. This encodes CAWRPSSLSYNEQFF.

V and J are TRBV18 and TRBJ2-1; TRBD2 aligns across 7 bases. Looked up from germline, CDR1 is KGHSH and CDR2 is LQKENI. After removal of 2 bases from V and 4 bases from J, the junction contained 8 bases not matched to a gene. The CDR3 has 16 residues. The CDR3 region is CASSPGLVKVYNEQFF. CDR3 nucleotides: TGTGCCAGCTCACCAGGACTAGTAAAAGTGTACAATGAGCAGTTCTTC.

This chain links TRBV11-3 with TRBJ2-7; D is perhaps TRBD2 (5 bases). The V gene's germline CDR1 is SGHNT and CDR2 YENEEA. The V gene lost 2 bases and the J gene lost 0 bases, with 8 bases spanning the gap. This CDR3 has 14 amino acids. This CDR3 reads CASSLFGDSYEQYF. DNA for the CDR3: TGTGCCAGCAGCTTATTCGGGGACTCCTACGAGCAGTACTTC.

This CDR3 reads CASRQGYNSPLHF. The CDR3 DNA sequence: TGTGCCAGCAGACAGGGCTATAATTCACCCCTCCACTTT. The V call is TRBV6-6, the J call TRBJ1-6; D perhaps matches TRBD1 (6 bases). Germline V gene lookup returns CDR1 MNHNY and CDR2 SVGAGI (reference sequence). Deletions cut 6 bases from V and 3 bases from J, with 6 bases between. CDR3 length: 13 amino acids.

Only a few counts were recorded for this clone. V is TRBV2 and J is TRBJ1-2; TRBD1 might be the D (5 bases). The germline CDR1 and CDR2 sequences are SNHLY and FYNNEI. The V end lost 8 bases, the J end lost 4 bases, and 14 bases lay between the germline ends. This CDR3 comprises 13 residues. The CDR3 sequence is CASYKQAIYGYTF. The CDR3 nucleotides read TGTGCCAGCTACAAACAGGCCATCTATGGCTACACCTTC.